Below are 23 T cell receptor beta chains sequenced from a single sample in a study of T cells in localized non-small cell lung cancer. TCRdb's table, derived via immunoSEQ multiplex PCR, lists solely in-frame clones and lacks some. Here the sample spans more than 45,000 clones, approximately 80% being singletons. Sample: peripheral blood mononuclear cells, taken before any cancer treatment. The origin of the receptors is a man between 35 and 75 years old with stage III lung adenocarcinoma.

This sequence joins TRBV19 and TRBJ2-5, with a tentative D call TRBD1 (6 bases). Per the germline V gene, CDR1 is LNHDA and CDR2 is SQIVND (reference sequence). V was shortened by 6 bases and J by 0 bases, with 14 bases between the two germline ends. This CDR3 has 15 amino acids. CDR3: CASRLTWDNQETQYF. DNA for the CDR3: TGTGCCAGTAGACTTACCTGGGACAACCAAGAGACCCAGTACTTC.

The V and J genes are TRBV2 and TRBJ2-2, with D perhaps TRBD1 or TRBD2 (5 bases each). The CDR3 is made up of 15 amino acids. The V end was cut by 3 bases, the J end by 3 bases, with 11 bases between. Germline V gene lookup returns CDR1 SNHLY and CDR2 FYNNEI. CDR3 nucleotide sequence: TGTGCCAGCAGTGATGGTCAGGGAGACACCGGGGAGCTGTTTTTT. It yields the protein CASSDGQGDTGELFF.

CDR3 nucleotide sequence: TGTGCCACTCAGTCCTTTGAAGGGGAGCCCCAGCATTTT. The encoded protein is CATQSFEGEPQHF. This chain joins TRBV10-3 and TRBJ1-5; possible D gene TRBD1, 5 bases. This CDR3 contains 13 residues. Germline V lookup: CDR1 ENHRY, CDR2 SYGVKD. V lost 10 bases and J 8 bases, leaving 18 bases between the germline ends.

The rearrangement joins TRBV7-2 to TRBJ1-6, with D unresolved. V lost 4 bases and J lost 7, with 8 bases in between. Per the germline V gene, CDR1 is SGHTA and CDR2 is FQGNSA. The CDR3 extends over 13 amino acids. The CDR3 sequence is CASSYRTNSPLHF. The DNA of the CDR3 is TGTGCCAGCAGCTACCGGACGAATTCACCCCTCCACTTT.

The genes are TRBV11-3 and TRBJ1-1; 7 positions match TRBD1. The CDR3 totals 16 residues. The V gene end was trimmed by 0 bases and the J gene end by 3 bases; junction bases not matched to a gene: 7. The germline V gene encodes CDR1 SGHNT and CDR2 YENEEA. The CDR3 nucleotides are TGTGCCAGCAGCTTAGACGATTGGCAGGGGGACACTGAAGCTTTCTTT. This gives the protein CASSLDDWQGDTEAFF.

The gene calls are TRBV5-1 and TRBJ2-5, with 7 bases that match TRBD1. The CDR3 covers 16 residues. Trimming cost V 5 bases and J 1 base; bases outside gene matches: 11. Per germline, CDR1 SGHRS and CDR2 YFSETQ. DNA for the CDR3: TGCGCCAGCAGTAGTGAGCAGGGGGAATTCCAAGAGACCCAGTACTTC. As protein: CASSSEQGEFQETQYF. Using reference TRBV5-1 and TRBJ2-5 for the parts outside the CDR3, the full variable domain is KAGVTQTPRYLIKTRGQQVTLSCSPISGHRSVSWYQQTPGQGLQFLFEYFSETQRNKGNFPGRFSGRQFSNSRSEMNVSTLELGDSALYLCASSSEQGEFQETQYFGPGTRLLVL.

The chain uses TRBV18 and TRBJ2-3; D gene ambiguous. V was cut by 0 bases and J by 2 bases, with 12 bases left in between. CDR3 length equals 16 residues. CDR1 is KGHSH and CDR2 is LQKENI in the germline V gene. CDR3 residues: CASSPPVAGATDTQYF. CDR3 in DNA: TGTGCCAGCTCACCACCGGTGGCAGGCGCCACAGATACGCAGTATTTT.

In this sample, this clone turned up once. This rearrangement joins TRBV28 to TRBJ2-7, with 10 positions matching TRBD1. The germline CDR1 and CDR2 sequences are MDHEN and SYDVKM. The J segment lost 8 bases and the V segment lost 3 bases, leaving 7 bases of the junction unmatched. The CDR3 loop spans 14 amino acids. CDR3 sequence reads: CASSFPGTGDKQYF. CDR3 in DNA: TGTGCCAGCAGTTTCCCCGGGACAGGGGACAAGCAGTACTTC.

V is TRBV11-3 and J is TRBJ2-7; 9 nucleotides line up with TRBD1. The CDR3 has 15 residues. Trimming took 7 bases from V and 2 from J; bases not matched to a gene: 9. Germline CDR1 reads SGHNT; CDR2 reads YENEEA. The CDR3, as DNA: TGTGCCAGCACTATCAGACAGGGGGGCCCCTACGAGCAGTACTTC. Its protein is CASTIRQGGPYEQYF.

The chain recombines TRBV19 with TRBJ1-5, with D unresolved. Germline V lookup: CDR1 LNHDA, CDR2 SQIVND (reference sequence). The CDR3 spans 16 residues. Trimming cost V 0 bases and J 6 bases, with 15 bases left between them. Written as DNA, the CDR3 is TGTGCCAGTAGTATAGATTCGGCAGGTAGGTCTCAGCCCCAGCATTTT. Translation: CASSIDSAGRSQPQHF.

About this clone itself: The sample holds other DNA sequences that translate to the same CDR3. This chain uses TRBV5-1 with TRBJ2-3, with TRBD1 matching 7 bases. V lost 4 bases to trimming and J lost 5 bases; unmatched junction nucleotides: 4. There are 13 residues in the CDR3. Germline V gene lookup returns CDR1 SGHRS and CDR2 YFSETQ. The CDR3 DNA reads as TGCGCCAGCAGCCTGGGGACAGAAGATACGCAGTATTTT. Encoded protein: CASSLGTEDTQYF. The full variable domain, in which reference TRBV5-1 and TRBJ2-3 provide the parts outside the CDR3, is KAGVTQTPRYLIKTRGQQVTLSCSPISGHRSVSWYQQTPGQGLQFLFEYFSETQRNKGNFPGRFSGRQFSNSRSEMNVSTLELGDSALYLCASSLGTEDTQYFGPGTRLTVL.

The chain couples TRBV6-1 to TRBJ1-1, with 9 positions matching TRBD1. Germline loops: CDR1 MNHNS, CDR2 SASEGT. V trimming: 5 bases; J trimming: 7 bases; junction bases outside the gene matches: 5. CDR3 length: 13 residues. The CDR3 DNA reads TGTGCCAGCAGTCCCAGGGACAGGGTTGAAGCTTTCTTT. As protein: CASSPRDRVEAFF.

The table lists this clone with a few counts. V is TRBV19 and J is TRBJ2-6; tentative D call: TRBD2 (6 bases). Germline V gives CDR1 LNHDA, CDR2 SQIVND (reference sequence). V dropped 4 bases and J dropped 1 base, with 8 bases sitting between them. The CDR3 runs to 15 residues. The CDR3, as DNA: TGTGCCAGTAGTAAAGGAGGGTCTGGGGCCAACGTCCTGACTTTC. Protein product: CASSKGGSGANVLTF.

The chain couples TRBV29-1 to TRBJ2-1; D possibly matches TRBD1 or TRBD2 (5 bases each). The length of the CDR3 is 14 residues. V shed 1 base and J shed 6 bases, with 13 bases lying between them. Germline values: CDR1 SQVTM, CDR2 ANQGSEA. The CDR3 region has the DNA TGCAGCGTTGAAGGAGGAACGGGGACCAATGAGCAGTTCTTC. It encodes CSVEGGTGTNEQFF.

The chain combines TRBV6-5 with TRBJ1-1; possible D gene TRBD1, 6 bases. Trimming took off 6 bases at V and 6 bases at J, with 11 bases between the two ends. Germline V lookup: CDR1 MNHEY, CDR2 SVGAGI. The CDR3 spans 12 residues. In DNA, the CDR3 is TGTGCCAGCAGGGAAAGGGGGGCTGAAGCTTTCTTT. Translated, it gives CASRERGAEAFF.

The chain links TRBV11-2 to TRBJ2-3; tentatively, D is TRBD2 (5 bases). V lost 2 bases to trimming and J lost 1 base, with 16 bases between them. Germline V gives CDR1 SGHAT, CDR2 FQNNGV. There are 17 residues in the CDR3. DNA of the CDR3: TGTGCCAGCAGCTTATTTTCGGCGGGTGAAGGCACAGATACGCAGTATTTT. It translates to CASSLFSAGEGTDTQYF.

The V and J genes are TRBV18 and TRBJ2-7; 7 nucleotides align to TRBD1. Germline V gives CDR1 KGHSH, CDR2 LQKENI. V was pared by 0 bases and J by 9 bases, with 11 bases of the junction left unmatched. The CDR3 runs to 15 residues. The CDR3 protein is CASSPPGTEILGQYF. The CDR3 nucleotides read TGTGCCAGCTCACCACCCGGGACAGAGATACTCGGGCAGTACTTC.

This clone was observed a handful of times. The rearrangement links TRBV27 to TRBJ2-3; D remains unclear. The CDR3 runs 13 residues. Trimming left V 1 base short and J 1 base short, with 3 bases between. CDR1 MNHEY and CDR2 SMNVEV come from the germline V gene (reference sequence). The CDR3 reads CASSLLGTDTQYF. For the CDR3, the DNA is TGTGCCAGCAGTTTATTAGGCACAGATACGCAGTATTTT.

This clone came up once. The chain is built from TRBV7-8 and TRBJ1-4; D perhaps matches TRBD1 (5 bases). CDR3 length equals 13 residues. In germline, CDR1 is SGHVS, CDR2 FQNEAQ. V was shortened by 5 bases and J by 8 bases, with 12 bases between the two germline ends. In nucleotides, the CDR3 is TGTGCCAGCAGCCTGGAGGGGCTCGAAAAACTGTTTTTT. Protein sequence: CASSLEGLEKLFF.

The rearrangement joins TRBV9 to TRBJ1-4; D unclear. The V gene's germline CDR1 is SGDLS and CDR2 YYNGEE. This CDR3 has 14 residues. The germline V and J ends were trimmed by 0 bases and 8 bases, with 11 bases remaining between them. CDR3 loop: CASSVGSLSEKLFF. For the CDR3, the DNA is TGTGCCAGCAGCGTAGGGAGCCTTTCGGAAAAACTGTTTTTT.

In the case of this clone: This CDR3 is also generated by other DNA sequences in the sample. This chain links TRBV5-6 with TRBJ2-4; D is undetermined. Germline CDR1 reads SGHDT; CDR2 reads YYEEEE. The length of the CDR3 is 13 residues. V lost 4 bases and J lost 7, with 12 bases in between. CDR3 in amino acids: CASSQELVNIQYF. The CDR3 region has the DNA TGTGCCAGCAGCCAGGAGCTAGTTAACATTCAGTACTTC.

This sequence joins TRBV7-3 and TRBJ2-7; D perhaps matches TRBD1 (6 bases). V was pared by 1 base and J by 1 base, with 14 bases between. CDR3 length: 16 residues. CDR1 SGHTA and CDR2 FQGTGA come from the germline V gene. CDR3 protein: CASSLIGGVQSYEQYF. CDR3 bases: TGTGCCAGCAGCTTAATAGGGGGAGTTCAGTCCTACGAGCAGTACTTC.

J is TRBJ1-2 and V is TRBV19; D is possibly TRBD1 (5 bases). The CDR3 contains 13 residues. V was clipped by 4 bases and J by 8 bases, with 14 bases between them. Per germline, CDR1 LNHDA and CDR2 SQIVND (reference sequence). The CDR3 spells CASSTGTQYGYTF. The CDR3 DNA is TGTGCCAGTAGTACCGGGACCCAATACGGCTACACCTTC.